These 22 T cell receptor beta chains were all obtained from the same sample, sequenced in a study of blood T cells in healthy people across ages. It was with a sample-barcoded 5' primer and a J-beta primer mix that a second PCR of about 6 to 11 cycles was run. TCRdb ran MiXCR on the 5' RACE reads and lists one entry per CDR3 protein. The sample includes about 970,000 distinct CDR3 sequences, roughly 50% of them seen just once. Sample: blood. Receptors were obtained from a woman aged 55-70 years in good health.

This chain links TRBV12-3 or TRBV12-4 with TRBJ2-1, with TRBD2 identical over 8 bases. The CDR3 is 15 amino acids. The V and J ends lost 2 bases and 7 bases, in that order; junction bases with no gene match: 7. CDR3 amino acids: CASSLNSGSWNEQFF. Written as DNA, the CDR3 is TGTGCCAGCAGTTTAAACAGCGGGAGCTGGAATGAGCAGTTCTTC.

This clonotype was counted only a few times. This chain connects TRBV2 to TRBJ1-6; D not resolved. Germline CDR1 SNHLY, CDR2 FYNNEI. This CDR3 contains 13 residues. Deletions cut 8 bases from V and 6 bases from J, with 11 bases between. CDR3 residues: CASQQKSNSPLHF. CDR3 bases: TGTGCCAGCCAGCAGAAGAGTAATTCACCCCTCCACTTT. Full variable domain (outside the CDR3, taken from reference TRBV2 and TRBJ1-6): EPEVTQTPSHQVTQMGQEVILRCVPISNHLYFYWYRQILGQKVEFLVSFYNNEISEKSEIFDDQFSVERPDGSNFTLKIRSTKLEDSAMYFCASQQKSNSPLHFGNGTRLTVT.

The chain carries TRBV25-1 and TRBJ2-5, with D possibly matching TRBD1 (6 bases). With the DNA end fitting TRBJ2-7 better, the J assignment may be wrong. The CDR3 covers 16 residues. Germline CDR1 MGHDK, CDR2 SYGVNS. CDR3 sequence: CASSEWGQVRKNEQYF. CDR3 coding DNA: TGTGCCAGCAGTGAATGGGGGCAGGTCCGAAAAAACGAGCAGTACTTC.

The gene calls are TRBV7-9 and TRBJ2-5, with 8 bases matching TRBD2. This CDR3 comprises 16 residues. CDR1 SEHNR and CDR2 FQNEAQ come from the germline V gene (reference sequence). Unmatched junction bases numbered 5, after V lost 1 base and J lost 1 base. CDR3 protein: CASSLVAGGTQETQYF. The CDR3 nucleotides are TGTGCCAGCAGCTTAGTGGCGGGAGGCACCCAAGAGACCCAGTACTTC.

This chain uses TRBV29-1 with TRBJ2-5; D is uncertain. The germline V gene encodes CDR1 SQVTM and CDR2 ANQGSEA. V gave up 7 bases and J gave up 0 bases, with 15 bases separating them. CDR3 size: 14 residues. The CDR3 sequence: CSAARALYQETQYF. The CDR3 DNA is TGCAGCGCAGCCCGGGCCTTGTACCAAGAGACCCAGTACTTC.

The chain combines TRBV20-1 with TRBJ2-1; TRBD2 matches at 8 bases. The CDR3 runs to 17 residues. The V and J ends lost 0 bases and 4 bases, in that order; junction bases with no gene match: 11. Per germline, CDR1 DFQATT and CDR2 SNEGSKA (reference sequence). The CDR3 region has the DNA TGCAGTGCTAGAGATTCGGGAGGGAGAGGCTTTTACAATGAGCAGTTCTTC. Encoded protein: CSARDSGGRGFYNEQFF.

The J gene is TRBJ1-1, the V gene TRBV10-2; D gene unclear. CDR3 length equals 13 residues. Trimming shortened V by 9 bases and J by 7 bases, and 18 bases separated the two germline ends. Looked up from germline, CDR1 is WSHSY and CDR2 is SAAADI. As DNA, the CDR3 is TGCGCCAGTCAGGACGTAGCTTTTTTTGAAGCTTTCTTT. Amino acid sequence: CASQDVAFFEAFF.

The rearrangement uses TRBV7-2 and TRBJ2-7, with TRBD2 matching over 9 bases. V gave up 4 bases and J gave up 3 bases; unmatched junction bases: 7. In germline, CDR1 is SGHTA, CDR2 FQGNSA. The CDR3 loop spans 15 amino acids. The CDR3 sequence: CASSSSGTQIYEQYF. In DNA, the CDR3 is TGTGCCAGCAGCTCTAGCGGGACGCAGATCTACGAGCAGTACTTC.

This clonotype occurred many times. V usage is TRBV27 and J usage is TRBJ2-7; 8 bases are shared with TRBD1. The length of the CDR3 is 14 residues. Trimming took 6 bases from V and 3 from J; bases not matched to a gene: 7. Looked up from germline, CDR1 is MNHEY and CDR2 is SMNVEV (reference sequence). CDR3 nucleotide sequence: TGTGCCAGCAGCCTAGACAGGGGAGGCTACGAGCAGTACTTC. This codes for CASSLDRGGYEQYF.

The chain uses TRBV27 and TRBJ1-2; tentatively, D is TRBD1 (6 bases). CDR1 is MNHEY and CDR2 is SMNVEV in the germline V gene (reference sequence). Trimming pared 4 bases from V and 5 bases from J, leaving 20 bases between. The length of the CDR3 is 16 residues. The CDR3 sequence is CASSSRTAWGGYGYTF. CDR3 in DNA: TGTGCCAGCAGTTCGAGGACAGCGTGGGGGGGATATGGCTACACCTTC.

This clonotype was seen a few times. The V gene is TRBV4-1, the J gene TRBJ2-7, with TRBD2 matching over 14 bases. The CDR3 consists of 17 residues. Germline V gene lookup returns CDR1 MGHRA and CDR2 YSYEKL. Trimming cost V 3 bases and J 7 bases; bases outside gene matches: 11. The CDR3 reads CASSQAPGLAGDNEQYF. The CDR3 DNA reads as TGCGCCAGCAGCCAGGCCCCGGGACTAGCGGGAGACAATGAGCAGTACTTC.

This clonotype came up a few times. The chain links TRBV7-2 to TRBJ1-2; D gene unclear. CDR1 is SGHTA, CDR2 FQGNSA, per germline. The germline V and J ends were trimmed by 5 bases and 8 bases, with 18 bases remaining between them. This CDR3 is built from 14 residues. In nucleotides, the CDR3 is TGTGCCAGCAGCCGCGACACCAGCGCGTGGGGCTACACCTTC. Protein: CASSRDTSAWGYTF.

J is TRBJ2-3 and V is TRBV30; TRBD2 is a possible D gene (6 bases). The CDR3 contains 14 residues. Germline V gives CDR1 GTSNPN, CDR2 SVGIG (reference sequence). V was shortened by 4 bases and J by 1 base, with 12 bases between the two germline ends. CDR3 sequence (DNA): TGTGCCTGGACCCGCCGCGGGGGCACAGATACGCAGTATTTT. Protein sequence: CAWTRRGGTDTQYF.

The chain joins TRBV4-2 to TRBJ2-1; tentatively, D is TRBD1 or TRBD2 (5 bases each). V was shortened by 6 bases and J by 9 bases, with 21 bases between the two germline ends. Germline V gives CDR1 LGHNA, CDR2 YNFKEQ. This CDR3 has 15 amino acids. The CDR3 loop is CASRPGRTHLGEQFF. CDR3 bases: TGTGCCAGCAGACCGGGACGGACCCACCTAGGTGAGCAGTTCTTC.

This sequence joins TRBV12-3 or TRBV12-4 and TRBJ2-5, with D perhaps being TRBD1 or TRBD2 (5 bases each). The CDR3 runs 16 residues. V was pared by 5 bases and J by 0 bases, with 16 bases between. The CDR3 region has the DNA TGTGCCAGCAGTAGGCGTGAGGGGACGTACCAAGAGACCCAGTACTTC. This encodes CASSRREGTYQETQYF.

The sample holds a few counts of this clonotype. The chain combines TRBV18 with TRBJ1-4, with a weak D call TRBD1 (6 bases). Trimming left V 0 bases short and J 3 bases short, with 8 bases between. CDR3 size: 15 residues. Looked up from germline, CDR1 is KGHSH and CDR2 is LQKENI. CDR3 DNA: TGTGCCAGCTCACCACCACAGGGCTCTAATGAAAAACTGTTTTTT. It is translated as CASSPPQGSNEKLFF.

The V call is TRBV28, the J call TRBJ1-6; D might be TRBD1 (6 bases). Germline V lookup: CDR1 MDHEN, CDR2 SYDVKM. Trimming took 4 bases from V and 7 from J, leaving 14 bases between them. The CDR3 length is 15 residues. CDR3 region: CASSYLQGRNSPLHF. In DNA, the CDR3 is TGTGCCAGCAGTTATTTACAGGGACGAAATTCACCCCTCCACTTT.

The J gene is TRBJ2-5, the V gene TRBV28; 10 nucleotides agree with TRBD1. The DNA end lines up better with TRBJ2-7; the J call may be wrong. Germline V gene lookup returns CDR1 MDHEN and CDR2 SYDVKM. This CDR3 comprises 14 residues. Here the CDR3 reads CASSIDRGLYEQYF. In DNA, the CDR3 is TGTGCCAGCAGCATCGACAGGGGGCTCTACGAGCAGTACTTC.

This clonotype was detected only a few times. This chain joins TRBV7-7 and TRBJ2-3; no reliable D call. The V gene lost 1 base and the J gene lost 4 bases, with 6 bases spanning the gap. From germline, CDR1 is SSHAT and CDR2 FNYEAQ (reference sequence). This CDR3 contains 13 residues. CDR3 nucleotides: TGTGCCAGCAGCTTAGAGGCCGCAGATACGCAGTATTTT. Its protein product is CASSLEAADTQYF.

V usage is TRBV24-1 and J usage is TRBJ2-1; D is unclear. The J call is uncertain, as TRBJ2-7 better fits the DNA end. CDR3 length: 17 amino acids. CDR1 KGHDR and CDR2 SFDVKD come from the germline V gene. Here the CDR3 reads CATSEPPRAGTYNEQYF. Written as DNA, the CDR3 is TGTGCCACCAGTGAACCTCCTCGGGCCGGAACCTACAATGAGCAGTACTTC.

This clonotype has more than one count but fewer than ten. The V and J genes are TRBV6-4 and TRBJ2-1; D gene unclear. Trimming removed 2 bases from V and 4 bases from J, with 3 bases in between. The CDR3 loop spans 12 amino acids. CDR1 and CDR2 from the germline V gene are MRHNA and SNTAGT. CDR3 nucleotide sequence: TGTGCCAGCAGTGACAGTTACAATGAGCAGTTCTTC. Translating it yields CASSDSYNEQFF.

The rearrangement uses TRBV6-2 or TRBV6-3 and TRBJ2-4, with D unresolved. Trimming shortened V by 2 bases and J by 1 base, and 9 bases separated the two germline ends. The CDR3 sequence is 15 residues long. Germline values: CDR1 MNHEY, CDR2 SVGEGT. Here the CDR3 DNA reads TGTGCCAGCAGTTACCAAGAAAGGGCCAAAAACATTCAGTACTTC. Its protein is CASSYQERAKNIQYF.